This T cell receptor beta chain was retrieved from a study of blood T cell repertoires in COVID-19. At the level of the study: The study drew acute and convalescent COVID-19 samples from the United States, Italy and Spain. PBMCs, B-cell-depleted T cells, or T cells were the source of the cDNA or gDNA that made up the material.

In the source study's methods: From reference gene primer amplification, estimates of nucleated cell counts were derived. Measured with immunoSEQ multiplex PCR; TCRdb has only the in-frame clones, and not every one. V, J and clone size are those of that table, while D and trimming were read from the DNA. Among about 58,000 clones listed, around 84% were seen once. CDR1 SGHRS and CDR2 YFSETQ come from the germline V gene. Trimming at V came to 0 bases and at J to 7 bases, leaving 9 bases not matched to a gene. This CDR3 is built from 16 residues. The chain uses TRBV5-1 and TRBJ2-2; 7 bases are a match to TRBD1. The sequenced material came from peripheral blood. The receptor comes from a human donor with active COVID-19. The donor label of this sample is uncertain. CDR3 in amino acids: CASSLVGTGELGELFF. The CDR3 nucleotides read TGCGCCAGCAGCTTGGTAGGCACAGGGGAGCTCGGGGAGCTGTTTTTT.